Sequencing of this T cell receptor (beta chain) was carried out in a study of OX40 agonist ivuxolimab in advanced cancers. Study-level information: The dose of intravenous ivuxolimab that patients received every 2 weeks ranged from 0.01 to 10 mg/kg.

The assay was immunoSEQ multiplex PCR, and TCRdb's table has in-frame clones only and misses some. The sample shows 45,000 to 60,000 clones, 75% to 85% of them seen only once. V lost 0 bases, J lost 5 bases, and 8 bases lay in between. Germline CDR1 and CDR2: LNHNV and YYDKDF (reference sequence). The CDR3 runs 14 residues. Study-wide points: With doses of 0.1 to 3.0 mg/kg, CD4+ and CD8+ blood T cells had undergone clonal expansion by week 6. The study found among the lowest clonal expansion in partial responders at 0.1-3.0 mg/kg.

As for this clone: What it binds is not known.

This clonotype was obtained from an adult with an advanced solid tumor such as melanoma, head and neck, liver or kidney cancer. The chain carries TRBV15 and TRBJ1-5; D is unclear. The specimen comprised CD4+ or CD8+ T cells sorted from blood, sampled in a trial of the OX40 agonist ivuxolimab. CDR3 DNA: TGTGCCACCAGCAGAGATCTCGCTGATCAGCCCCAGCATTTT. It translates to CATSRDLADQPQHF.